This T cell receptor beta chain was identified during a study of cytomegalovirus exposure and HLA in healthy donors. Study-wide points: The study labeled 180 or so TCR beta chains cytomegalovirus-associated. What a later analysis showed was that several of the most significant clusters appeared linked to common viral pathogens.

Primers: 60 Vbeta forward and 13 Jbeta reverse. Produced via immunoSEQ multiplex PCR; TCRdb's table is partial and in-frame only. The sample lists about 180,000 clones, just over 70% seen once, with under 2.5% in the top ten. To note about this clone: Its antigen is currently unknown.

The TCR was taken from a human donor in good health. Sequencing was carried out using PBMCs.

DNA for the CDR3: TGTGCCAGCAGCCACAGGGGAGCTAACTATGGCTACACCTTC. Translating gives CASSHRGANYGYTF. The chain uses TRBV13 and TRBJ1-2, with TRBD1 matching 7 bases. The V segment lost 5 bases and the J segment 0 bases; nucleotides outside the gene matches: 3. The CDR3 totals 14 residues. Germline V lookup: CDR1 PRHDT, CDR2 FYEKMQ (reference sequence).